This TCR beta chain was identified in a study of cytomegalovirus exposure and HLA in healthy donors. Overall study findings and caveats: The authors later found HLA-associated TCR beta chains more clonally expanded than equally common others.

With respect to this clone: Its specificity is unknown.

Nominally healthy donors provided the samples, though records likely missed some immune exposures. Germline V lookup: CDR1 SNHLY, CDR2 FYNNEI. This CDR3 region has 13 residues. The junction had 10 bases not matched to a gene; V was cut back by 11 bases and J by 7 bases. Primers included in the PCR were 60 Vbeta and 13 Jbeta primers. Measured with immunoSEQ multiplex PCR; TCRdb has only the in-frame clones, and not every one. The sample carries 100,000 to 150,000 clones, roughly 78% recorded once. This chain links TRBV2 with TRBJ1-2; 10 nucleotides agree with TRBD1. This sequence originates from a man aged 25-40 years in good health and CMV-seropositive. Sequenced: PBMCs. Here the CDR3 reads CAGGTGVSPGYTF. Here the CDR3 DNA reads TGTGCCGGCGGGACAGGGGTTTCCCCTGGCTACACCTTC.